The next 8 T cell receptor beta chains were all read from a single sample in a study of T cell responses to AZD1222 COVID-19 vaccine. TCRdb's copy holds only in-frame clones and misses some; the assay was immunoSEQ multiplex PCR. The repertoire holds fewer than 150,000 clones, with 85% to 95% as singletons. This specimen consisted of peripheral blood, obtained on day 0 of AZD1222 vaccination. All receptors come from an adult in good health.

V usage is TRBV7-2 and J usage is TRBJ2-3; D remains unclear. Germline loops: CDR1 SGHTA, CDR2 FQGNSA. The CDR3 covers 13 residues. V lost 2 bases and J 4 bases, leaving 7 bases between the germline ends. As DNA, the CDR3 is TGTGCCAGCAGCTTATCCTTTTCAGATACGCAGTATTTT. It specifies CASSLSFSDTQYF.

J is TRBJ1-4 and V is TRBV18; weak D call: TRBD1 (5 bases). The germline CDR1 and CDR2 sequences are KGHSH and LQKENI. The CDR3 extends over 15 amino acids. V lost 2 bases and J 4 bases, leaving 11 bases between the germline ends. The CDR3 nucleotides read TGTGCCAGCTCACCATCGCGGACACTTAATGAAAAACTGTTTTTT. As protein: CASSPSRTLNEKLFF. Based on the CDR3 plus reference TRBV18 and TRBJ1-4, the full variable domain is NAGVMQNPRHLVRRRGQEARLRCSPMKGHSHVYWYRQLPEEGLKFMVYLQKENIIDESGMPKERFSAEFPKEGPSILRIQQVVRGDSAAYFCASSPSRTLNEKLFFGSGTQLSVL.

The rearrangement uses TRBV7-2 and TRBJ1-3; 10 bases agree with TRBD1. With 1 base clipped from V and 0 bases from J, the junction kept 6 bases outside the gene matches. CDR3 length: 18 residues. The germline V gene has CDR1 SGHTA and CDR2 FQGNSA. The CDR3 nucleotides are TGTGCCAGCAGCTTAGAGGGACAGGGGCCCTTCTCTGGAAACACCATATATTTT. Amino acids: CASSLEGQGPFSGNTIYF.

This CDR3 is CASDGQHTEAFF. The CDR3 DNA is TGTGCCAGCGACGGACAACACACTGAAGCTTTCTTT. The chain has TRBV6-5 and TRBJ1-1; D may be TRBD1 (5 bases). The germline V and J ends were trimmed by 8 bases and 3 bases, with 10 bases remaining between them. This CDR3 is 12 amino acids long. Per the germline V gene, CDR1 is MNHEY and CDR2 is SVGAGI.

CDR3 bases: TGTGCCAGTAGTATAGGAGACAGTTCCAATCAGCCCCAGCATTTT. It yields the protein CASSIGDSSNQPQHF. The chain uses TRBV19 and TRBJ1-5; TRBD1 might be the D (5 bases). Germline assignment: CDR1 LNHDA and CDR2 SQIVND (reference sequence). V was trimmed by 1 base and J by 3 bases, leaving 10 bases between them. The CDR3 consists of 15 residues. Variable domain in full (rest from reference TRBV19 and TRBJ1-5): DGGITQSPKYLFRKEGQNVTLSCEQNLNHDAMYWYRQDPGQGLRLIYYSQIVNDFQKGDIAEGYSVSREKKESFPLTVTSAQKNPTAFYLCASSIGDSSNQPQHFGDGTRLSIL.

The chain links TRBV19 to TRBJ1-1, with 9 positions matching TRBD1. J lost 5 bases, V lost 5 bases, and 9 bases had no gene match. Per the germline V gene, CDR1 is LNHDA and CDR2 is SQIVND (reference sequence). The CDR3 extends over 15 amino acids. The CDR3 nucleotides read TGTGCCAGTAGTGACGCGGACAGGGGCTGGACTGAAGCTTTCTTT. As protein: CASSDADRGWTEAFF.

This chain connects TRBV19 to TRBJ1-1; 7 positions agree with TRBD1. Trimming removed 5 bases from V and 4 bases from J; junction bases left unmatched: 4. The germline V gene encodes CDR1 LNHDA and CDR2 SQIVND (reference sequence). This CDR3 is built from 13 residues. In DNA, the CDR3 is TGTGCCAGTAGTGACAGGGTCCGCACTGAAGCTTTCTTT. The encoded protein is CASSDRVRTEAFF.

V gene TRBV9 combines with J gene TRBJ2-2, with 7 positions matching TRBD2. Germline CDR1 SGDLS, CDR2 YYNGEE. V gave up 3 bases and J gave up 8 bases; unmatched junction bases: 7. The CDR3 consists of 14 residues. This CDR3 reads CASSAGTTGGELFF. The CDR3 DNA sequence: TGTGCCAGCAGCGCCGGGACTACGGGAGGGGAGCTGTTTTTT. The full variable domain, in which reference TRBV9 and TRBJ2-2 provide the parts outside the CDR3, is DSGVTQTPKHLITATGQRVTLRCSPRSGDLSVYWYQQSLDQGLQFLIQYYNGEERAKGNILERFSAQQFPDLHSELNLSSLELGDSALYFCASSAGTTGGELFFGEGSRLTVL.